Listed here is a single TCR beta chain. V was pared by 10 bases and J by 6 bases, with 19 bases of the junction left unmatched. In germline, CDR1 is MNHEY, CDR2 SVGEGT. CDR3 length: 17 amino acids. Construction of the TCRbeta library involved unique molecular identifiers. TCRdb re-called the PCR reads through MiXCR, storing one row per CDR3 protein. The sample holds 500,000 or so distinct CDR3 sequences, about 31% seen once. This sample is drawn from a study of T-cell reconstitution after alpha-beta-depleted transplantation in children. This specimen was PBMCs from the stem cell graft donor, taken from the stem cell graft. V and J are TRBV6-2 or TRBV6-3 and TRBJ2-1; 9 bases match TRBD2. The source of this sequence is a human donor who donated a stem cell graft to a child with aplastic anemia. DNA for the CDR3: TGTGCCACCAGCTACCCTGGCGGGAGGGCCGTTAGCAATGAGCAGTTCTTC. Encoded protein: CATSYPGGRAVSNEQFF.